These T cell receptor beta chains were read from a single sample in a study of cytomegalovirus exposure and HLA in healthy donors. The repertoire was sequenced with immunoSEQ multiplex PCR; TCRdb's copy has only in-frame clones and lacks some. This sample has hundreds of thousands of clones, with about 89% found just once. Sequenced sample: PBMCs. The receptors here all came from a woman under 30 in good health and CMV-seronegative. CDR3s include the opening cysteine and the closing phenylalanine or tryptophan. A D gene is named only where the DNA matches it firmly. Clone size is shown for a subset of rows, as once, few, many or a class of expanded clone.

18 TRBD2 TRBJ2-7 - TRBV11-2 CASSLGPGGGRSSYEQYF TGTGCCAGCAGCTTAGGGCCCGGGGGCGGGAGGAGCTCCTACGAGCAGTACTTC
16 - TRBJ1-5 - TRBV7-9 CASSGSRTNSNQPQHF TGTGCCAGCAGCGGCAGCAGGACAAATAGCAATCAGCCCCAGCATTTT
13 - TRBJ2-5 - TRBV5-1 CASSLGPPGTQYF TGCGCCAGCAGCTTGGGCCCGCCCGGGACCCAGTACTTC
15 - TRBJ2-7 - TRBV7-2 CASSLAGAASYEQYF TGTGCCAGCAGCTTAGCGGGAGCGGCTTCCTACGAGCAGTACTTC
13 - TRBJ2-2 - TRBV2 CASSEANTGELFF TGTGCCAGCAGTGAGGCTAACACCGGGGAGCTGTTTTTT
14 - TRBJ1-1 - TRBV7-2 CASSLVAQNTEAFF TGTGCCAGCAGCCTAGTGGCCCAGAACACTGAAGCTTTCTTT
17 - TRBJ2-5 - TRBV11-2 CASSQESGLQRGKTQYF TGTGCCAGCAGCCAGGAGTCAGGGCTCCAGAGAGGAAAGACCCAGTACTTC
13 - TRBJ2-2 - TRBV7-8 CASTLRGTGELFF TGTGCCAGCACCCTTAGGGGGACCGGGGAGCTGTTTTTT
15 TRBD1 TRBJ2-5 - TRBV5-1 CASRIAGTGQETQYF TGCGCCAGCAGGATTGCCGGGACAGGCCAAGAGACCCAGTACTTC
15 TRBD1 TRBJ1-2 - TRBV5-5 CASSLGIQGNYGYTF TGTGCCAGCAGCTTGGGGATACAGGGGAACTATGGCTACACCTTC
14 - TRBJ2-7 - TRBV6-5 CASSTGLAPYEQYF TGTGCCAGCAGCACGGGACTGGCCCCCTACGAGCAGTACTTC
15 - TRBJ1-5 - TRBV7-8 CASSLARSVNQPQHF TGTGCCAGCAGCTTAGCACGGTCGGTAAATCAGCCCCAGCATTTT
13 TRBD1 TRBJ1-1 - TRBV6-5 CASSYTQGAVAFF TGTGCCAGCAGTTACACACAGGGGGCGGTCGCTTTCTTT
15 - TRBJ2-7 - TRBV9 CASSPRGASLNEQYF TGTGCCAGCAGCCCCAGGGGGGCTAGTTTAAACGAGCAGTACTTC
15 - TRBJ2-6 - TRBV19 CASSMSGTGANVLTF TGTGCCAGTAGTATGTCCGGGACTGGGGCCAACGTCCTGACTTTC
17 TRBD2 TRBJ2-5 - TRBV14 CASSHLRGLADQETQYF TGTGCCAGCAGCCATCTAAGGGGACTAGCGGACCAAGAGACCCAGTACTTC
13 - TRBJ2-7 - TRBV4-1 CASSQVPGREQYF TGCGCCAGCAGCCAAGTACCGGGGAGGGAGCAGTACTTC
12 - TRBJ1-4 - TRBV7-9 CASSFLIGKLFF TGTGCCAGCAGCTTCCTAATCGGAAAACTGTTTTTT
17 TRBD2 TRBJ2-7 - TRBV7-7 CASSSPGTSGDIYEQYF TGTGCCAGCAGCAGTCCCGGGACTAGCGGGGATATCTACGAGCAGTACTTC
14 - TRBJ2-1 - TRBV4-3 CASRRERGSNEQFF TGCGCCAGCAGAAGAGAAAGGGGTTCTAATGAGCAGTTCTTC
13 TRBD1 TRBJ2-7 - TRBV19 CASSSGTGYEQYF TGTGCCAGTAGCTCCGGGACAGGCTACGAGCAGTACTTC
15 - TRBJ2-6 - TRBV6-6 CASTEGEAGANVLTF TGTGCCAGCACCGAGGGTGAGGCCGGGGCCAACGTCCTGACTTTC
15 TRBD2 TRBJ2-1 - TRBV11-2 CASSQRTSGDNEQFF TGTGCCAGCAGCCAGAGGACTAGCGGGGACAATGAGCAGTTCTTC
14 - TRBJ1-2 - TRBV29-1 CSVEDLQGGYGYTF TGCAGCGTTGAAGACCTGCAGGGCGGCTATGGCTACACCTTC
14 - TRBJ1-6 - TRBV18 CASSPGRVDSPLHF TGTGCCAGCTCACCGGGGAGGGTTGATTCACCCCTCCACTTT
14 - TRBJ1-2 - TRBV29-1 CSVRGQPPGYGYTF TGCAGCGTGCGAGGGCAACCCCCGGGCTATGGCTACACCTTC
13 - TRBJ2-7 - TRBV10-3 CAIRTSGEDEQYF TGTGCCATTAGGACCAGTGGGGAGGACGAGCAGTACTTC
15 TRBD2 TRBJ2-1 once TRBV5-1 CASSLVVAGYNEQFF TGCGCCAGCAGCTTGGTGGTAGCGGGGTACAATGAGCAGTTCTTC
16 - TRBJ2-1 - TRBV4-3 CASSQKLSISHNEQFF TGCGCCAGCAGCCAAAAGCTTTCCATTAGCCATAATGAGCAGTTCTTC
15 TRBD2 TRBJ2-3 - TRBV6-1 CASSDLGRPTDTQYF TGTGCCAGCAGTGACCTCGGGAGGCCCACAGATACGCAGTATTTT
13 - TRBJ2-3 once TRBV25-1 CASRETSTDTQYF TGTGCCAGCCGAGAAACTAGCACAGATACGCAGTATTTT
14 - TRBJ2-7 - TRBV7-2 CASSLGPRSYEQYF TGTGCCAGCAGCTTAGGGCCCCGCTCCTACGAGCAGTACTTC
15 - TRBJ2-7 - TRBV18 CASSRPGLRSYEQYF TGTGCCAGCTCTCGCCCGGGACTGAGATCCTACGAGCAGTACTTC
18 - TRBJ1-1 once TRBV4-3 CASSQETSWEGRNTEAFF TGCGCCAGCAGCCAAGAGACCTCGTGGGAGGGAAGGAACACTGAAGCTTTCTTT
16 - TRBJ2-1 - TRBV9 CASSVVSGGSYNEQFF TGTGCCAGCAGCGTAGTGTCCGGGGGCTCCTACAATGAGCAGTTCTTC
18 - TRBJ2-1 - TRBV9 CASSVGRGKTGSYNEQFF TGTGCCAGCAGCGTAGGCAGGGGAAAGACTGGCTCCTACAATGAGCAGTTCTTC
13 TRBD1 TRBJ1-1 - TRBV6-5 CASSYTGEVEAFF TGTGCCAGCAGTTATACAGGGGAGGTTGAAGCTTTCTTT
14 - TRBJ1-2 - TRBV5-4 CASSLDEAFYGYTF TGTGCCAGCAGCTTGGATGAGGCATTCTATGGCTACACCTTC
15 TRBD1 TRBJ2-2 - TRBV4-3 CASSSGTGGSGELFF TGCGCCAGCAGCTCCGGGACAGGGGGCTCCGGGGAGCTGTTTTTT
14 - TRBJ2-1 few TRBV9 CASTLGGDAREQFF TGTGCCAGCACTTTAGGGGGGGACGCACGTGAGCAGTTCTTC
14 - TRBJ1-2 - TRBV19 CASSPRGGNYGYTF TGTGCCAGTAGTCCCCGGGGAGGCAACTATGGCTACACCTTC
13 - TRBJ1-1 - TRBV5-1 CASSFSQNTEAFF TGCGCCAGCAGCTTTTCCCAGAACACTGAAGCTTTCTTT
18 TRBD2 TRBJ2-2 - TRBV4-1 CASSHRLAGGPGTGELFF TGCGCCAGCAGCCATAGACTAGCGGGGGGGCCGGGCACCGGGGAGCTGTTTTTT
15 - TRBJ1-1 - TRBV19 CASRSAGRPNTEAFF TGTGCCAGTCGTAGCGCGGGGAGACCGAACACTGAAGCTTTCTTT
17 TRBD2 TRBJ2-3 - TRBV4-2 CASSQGTAGGFPDTQYF TGTGCCAGCAGCCAAGGGACGGCGGGAGGATTCCCAGATACGCAGTATTTT
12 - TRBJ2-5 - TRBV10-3 CVWGRLQGAQYF TGTGTTTGGGGGAGGCTTCAAGGGGCCCAGTACTTC
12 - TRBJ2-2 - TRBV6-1 CASRLTGVSLFF TGTGCCAGCAGGTTAACAGGAGTTTCGCTGTTTTTT
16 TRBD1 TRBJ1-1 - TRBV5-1 CASAVQGFRMNTEAFF TGCGCCAGCGCGGTACAGGGGTTCCGTATGAACACTGAAGCTTTCTTT